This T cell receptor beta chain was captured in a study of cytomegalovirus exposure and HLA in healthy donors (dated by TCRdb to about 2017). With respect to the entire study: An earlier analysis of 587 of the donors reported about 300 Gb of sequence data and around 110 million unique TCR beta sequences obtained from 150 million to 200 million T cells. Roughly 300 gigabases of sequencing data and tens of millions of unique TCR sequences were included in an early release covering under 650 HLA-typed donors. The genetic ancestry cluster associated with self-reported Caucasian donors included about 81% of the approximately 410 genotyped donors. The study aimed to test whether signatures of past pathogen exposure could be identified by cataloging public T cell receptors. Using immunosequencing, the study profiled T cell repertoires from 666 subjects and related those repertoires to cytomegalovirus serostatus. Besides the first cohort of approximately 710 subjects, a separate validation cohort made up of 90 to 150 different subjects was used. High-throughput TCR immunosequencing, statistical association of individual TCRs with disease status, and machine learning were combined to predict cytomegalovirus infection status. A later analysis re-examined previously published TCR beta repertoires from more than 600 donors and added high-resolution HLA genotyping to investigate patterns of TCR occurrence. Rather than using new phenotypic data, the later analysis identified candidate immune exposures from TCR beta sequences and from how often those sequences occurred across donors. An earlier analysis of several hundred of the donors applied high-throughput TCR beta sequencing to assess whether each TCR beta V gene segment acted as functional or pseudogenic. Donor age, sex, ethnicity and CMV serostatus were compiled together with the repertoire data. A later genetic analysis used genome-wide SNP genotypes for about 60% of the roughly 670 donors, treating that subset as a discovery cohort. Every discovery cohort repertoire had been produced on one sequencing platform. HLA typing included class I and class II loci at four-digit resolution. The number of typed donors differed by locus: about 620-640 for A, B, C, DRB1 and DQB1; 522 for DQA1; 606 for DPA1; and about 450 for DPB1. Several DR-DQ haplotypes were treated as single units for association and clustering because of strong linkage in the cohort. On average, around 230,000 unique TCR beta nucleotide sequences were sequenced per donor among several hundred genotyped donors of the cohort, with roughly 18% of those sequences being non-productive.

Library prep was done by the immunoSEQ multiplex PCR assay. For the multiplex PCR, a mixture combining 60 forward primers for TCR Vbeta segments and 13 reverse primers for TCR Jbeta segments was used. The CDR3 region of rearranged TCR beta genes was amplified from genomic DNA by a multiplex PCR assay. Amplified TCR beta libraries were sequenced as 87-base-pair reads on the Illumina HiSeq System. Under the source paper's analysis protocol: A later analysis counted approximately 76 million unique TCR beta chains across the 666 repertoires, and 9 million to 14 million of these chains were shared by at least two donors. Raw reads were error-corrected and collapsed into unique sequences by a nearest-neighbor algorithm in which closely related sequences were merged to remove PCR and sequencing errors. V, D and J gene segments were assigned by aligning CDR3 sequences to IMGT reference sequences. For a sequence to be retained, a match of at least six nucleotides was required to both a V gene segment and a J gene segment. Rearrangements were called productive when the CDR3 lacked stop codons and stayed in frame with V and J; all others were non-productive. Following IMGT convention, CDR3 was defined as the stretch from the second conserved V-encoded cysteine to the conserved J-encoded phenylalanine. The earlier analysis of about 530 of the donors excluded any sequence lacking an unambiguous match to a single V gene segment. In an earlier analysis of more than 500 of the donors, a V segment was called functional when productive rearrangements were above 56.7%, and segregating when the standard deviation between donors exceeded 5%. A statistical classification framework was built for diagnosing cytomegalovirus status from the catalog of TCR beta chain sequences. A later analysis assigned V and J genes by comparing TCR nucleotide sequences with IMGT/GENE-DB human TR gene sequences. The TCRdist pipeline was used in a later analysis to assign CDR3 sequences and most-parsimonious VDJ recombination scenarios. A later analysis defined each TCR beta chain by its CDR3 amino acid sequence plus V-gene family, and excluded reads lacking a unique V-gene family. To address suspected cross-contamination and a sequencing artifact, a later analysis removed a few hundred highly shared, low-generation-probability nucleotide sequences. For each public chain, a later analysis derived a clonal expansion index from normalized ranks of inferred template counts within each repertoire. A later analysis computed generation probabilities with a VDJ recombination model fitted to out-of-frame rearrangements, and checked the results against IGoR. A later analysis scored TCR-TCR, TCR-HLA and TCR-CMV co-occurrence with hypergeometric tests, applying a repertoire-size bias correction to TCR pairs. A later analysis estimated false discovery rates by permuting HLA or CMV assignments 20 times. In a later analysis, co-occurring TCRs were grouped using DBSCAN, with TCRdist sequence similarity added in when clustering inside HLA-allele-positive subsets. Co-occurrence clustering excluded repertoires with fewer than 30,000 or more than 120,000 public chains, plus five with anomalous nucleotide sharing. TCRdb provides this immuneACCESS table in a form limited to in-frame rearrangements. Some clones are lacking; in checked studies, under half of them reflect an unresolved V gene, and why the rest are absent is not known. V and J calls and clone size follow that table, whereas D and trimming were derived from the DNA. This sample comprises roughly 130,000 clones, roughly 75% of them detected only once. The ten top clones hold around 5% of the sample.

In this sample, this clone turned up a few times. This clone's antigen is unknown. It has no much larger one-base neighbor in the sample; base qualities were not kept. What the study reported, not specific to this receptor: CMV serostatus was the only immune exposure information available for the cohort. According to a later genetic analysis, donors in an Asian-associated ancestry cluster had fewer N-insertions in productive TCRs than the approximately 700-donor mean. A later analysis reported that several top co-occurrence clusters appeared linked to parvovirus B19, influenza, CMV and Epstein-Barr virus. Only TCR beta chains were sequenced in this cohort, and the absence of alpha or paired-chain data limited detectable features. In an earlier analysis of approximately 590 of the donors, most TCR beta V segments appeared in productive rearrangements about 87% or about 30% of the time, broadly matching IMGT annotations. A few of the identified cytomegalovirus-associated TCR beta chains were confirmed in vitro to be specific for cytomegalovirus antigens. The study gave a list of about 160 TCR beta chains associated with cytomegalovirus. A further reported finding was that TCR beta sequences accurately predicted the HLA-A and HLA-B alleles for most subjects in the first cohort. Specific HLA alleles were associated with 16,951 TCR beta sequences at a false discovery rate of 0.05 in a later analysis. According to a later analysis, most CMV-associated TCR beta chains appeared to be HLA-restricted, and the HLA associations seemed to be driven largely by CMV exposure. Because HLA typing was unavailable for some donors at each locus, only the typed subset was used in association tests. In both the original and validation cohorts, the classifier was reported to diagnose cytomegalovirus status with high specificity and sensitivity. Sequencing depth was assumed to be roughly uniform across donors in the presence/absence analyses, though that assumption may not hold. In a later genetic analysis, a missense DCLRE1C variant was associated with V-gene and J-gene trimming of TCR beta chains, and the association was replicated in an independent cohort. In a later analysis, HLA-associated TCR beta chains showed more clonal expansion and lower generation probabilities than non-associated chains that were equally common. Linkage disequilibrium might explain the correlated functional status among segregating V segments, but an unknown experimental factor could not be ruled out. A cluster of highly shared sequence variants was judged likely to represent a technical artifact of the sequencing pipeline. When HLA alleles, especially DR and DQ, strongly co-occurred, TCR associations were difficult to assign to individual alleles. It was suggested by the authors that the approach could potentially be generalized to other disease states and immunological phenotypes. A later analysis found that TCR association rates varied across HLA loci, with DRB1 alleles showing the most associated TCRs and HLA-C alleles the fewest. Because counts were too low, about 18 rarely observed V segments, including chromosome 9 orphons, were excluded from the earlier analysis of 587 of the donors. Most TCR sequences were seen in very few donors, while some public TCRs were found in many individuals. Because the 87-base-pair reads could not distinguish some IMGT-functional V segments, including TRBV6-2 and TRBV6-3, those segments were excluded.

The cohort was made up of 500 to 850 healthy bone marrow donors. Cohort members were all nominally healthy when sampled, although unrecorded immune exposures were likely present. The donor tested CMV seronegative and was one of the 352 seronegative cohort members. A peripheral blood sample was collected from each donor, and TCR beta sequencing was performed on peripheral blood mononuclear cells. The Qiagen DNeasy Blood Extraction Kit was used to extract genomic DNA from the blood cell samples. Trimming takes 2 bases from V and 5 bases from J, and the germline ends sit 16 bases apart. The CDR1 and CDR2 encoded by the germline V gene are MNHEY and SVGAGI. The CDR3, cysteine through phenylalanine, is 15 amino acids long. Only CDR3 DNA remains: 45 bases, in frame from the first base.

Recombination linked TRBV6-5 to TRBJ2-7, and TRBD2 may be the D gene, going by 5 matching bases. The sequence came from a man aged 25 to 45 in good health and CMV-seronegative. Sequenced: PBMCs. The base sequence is TGTGCCAGCAGTTACACAAGAGAGGGTCCCCACGAGCAGTACTTC. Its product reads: CASSYTREGPHEQYF.